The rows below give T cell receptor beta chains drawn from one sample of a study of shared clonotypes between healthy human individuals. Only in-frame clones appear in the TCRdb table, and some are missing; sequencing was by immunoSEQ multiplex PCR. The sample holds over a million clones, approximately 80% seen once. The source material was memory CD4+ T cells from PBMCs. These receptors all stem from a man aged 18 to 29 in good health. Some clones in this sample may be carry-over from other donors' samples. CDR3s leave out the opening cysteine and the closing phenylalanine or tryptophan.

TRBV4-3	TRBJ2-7	ASSQDPGQGWHEQY
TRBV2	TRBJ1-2	ASSGGEWYGYT
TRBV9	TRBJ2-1	ASSVEESGRRPYNEQF
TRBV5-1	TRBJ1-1	ASSLVGYGETEAF
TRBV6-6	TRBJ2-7	ASSYSVAVKQY
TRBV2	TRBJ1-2	ASRTGITGGYT
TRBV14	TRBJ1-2	ASSQEWGSGGYT
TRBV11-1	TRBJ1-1	ASSFKGQLNTEAF
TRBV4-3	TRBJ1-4	ASSLGQGEEKLF
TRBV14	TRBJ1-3	ASSQDRRNTIY
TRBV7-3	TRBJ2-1	ASSSEAGGFYNEQF
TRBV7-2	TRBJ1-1	ASSQGTGATEAF
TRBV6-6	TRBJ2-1	ASRGNEQF
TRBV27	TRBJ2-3	ASSWRQREDTQY
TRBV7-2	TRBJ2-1	ASSPMSPGGGNEQF
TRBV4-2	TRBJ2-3	ASSERGTDTQY
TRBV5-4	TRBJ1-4	ASSLGQGYANEKLF
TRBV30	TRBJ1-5	AWSVPGTGGQPQH
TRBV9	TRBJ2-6	ASSARSGQGRANVLT
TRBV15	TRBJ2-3	ATSRDRLAGGNAQY
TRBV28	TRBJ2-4	ASSFPGTGETKNIQY
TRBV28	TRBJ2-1	ASSLAGDSYNEQF
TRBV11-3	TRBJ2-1	ASSLRTGSNEQF
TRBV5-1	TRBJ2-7	ASSRGLAESSYEQY
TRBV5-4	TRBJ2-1	ASSLFAFSGREQF
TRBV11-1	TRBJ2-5	ASSLGQETQY
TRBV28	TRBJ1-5	ASSLTGQNQPQH
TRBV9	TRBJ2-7	ASSTGGLTYEQY
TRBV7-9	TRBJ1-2	ASSFWGRGGYT
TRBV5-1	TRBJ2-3	ASSEGGPTDTQY
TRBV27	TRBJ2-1	ASNFRDRVNEQF
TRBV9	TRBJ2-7	ASSPRQGGRTYEQY
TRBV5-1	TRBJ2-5	ASSLVTPRRETQY
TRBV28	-	ASSSIREQF
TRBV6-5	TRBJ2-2	ASSYWSGELF
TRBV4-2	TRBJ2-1	ASSLEAGGRYNEQF